This T cell receptor (beta chain) was observed in a study of T cell clusters in autoimmune cytopenias. Findings and limits, study-wide: TRB repertoire shifts in secondary cytopenia and chronic lymphocytic leukemia mostly reflected lymphoma, not autoimmunity. Primary autoimmune cytopenia patients seemingly lacked the physiological T cell clusters found in healthy donors.

TRB rearrangements were amplified by touch-down multiplex PCR with mixed TRB-A/B primers. TCRdb reanalyzed the multiplex PCR reads and collapses them to one entry per CDR3 protein, without DNA. The specimen's table records about 11,000 distinct CDR3 sequences. Comments on this clonotype: Its antigen is as yet unknown.

Each sample's input was 200 to 300 ng genomic DNA, approximately 37,500 genome equivalents. The CDR3 sequence is 15 residues long. The germline V gene encodes CDR1 MNHEY and CDR2 SVGAGI. The sample was also linked to a second study, of T cell repertoires in aging, cancer and after chemotherapy.

The rearrangement joins TRBV6-5 to TRBJ2-5; TCRdb selects TRBD1, and the lack of DNA leaves this call unchecked. The clonotype comes from a human donor in good health. The specimen sequenced was peripheral blood. CDR3 region: CASSYSGGQTETQYF.